These T cell receptor beta chains were read from a single sample in a study of cytomegalovirus exposure and HLA in healthy donors. Method: immunoSEQ multiplex PCR; TCRdb's copy keeps in-frame clones and lacks some. The table records around 110,000 clones, roughly three quarters of them present only once. Sequencing was carried out using PBMCs. These receptors were obtained from a man under 40 in good health and CMV-seropositive. CDR3s include the opening cysteine and the closing phenylalanine or tryptophan. Fields, in order: CDR3 protein, CDR3 DNA, J gene, clone size, D gene, V gene. The D gene is left open where the match is weak. For some rows the clone size is stated as once, few or many, or as a class when expanded; others skip it.

cdr3_aa: CASRTGTVNSPLHF; cdr3_nt: TGTGCCAGCAGGACAGGGACAGTCAATTCACCCCTCCACTTT; j_call: TRBJ1-6; clone_size: .; d_call: TRBD1; v_call: TRBV6-1
cdr3_aa: CASSLLPHRAGGTEAFF; cdr3_nt: TGTGCCAGCAGTTTACTCCCTCATAGGGCAGGGGGGACTGAAGCTTTCTTT; j_call: TRBJ1-1; clone_size: .; d_call: TRBD1; v_call: TRBV28
cdr3_aa: CASSLNREITGNTIYF; cdr3_nt: TGTGCCAGCAGCCTAAACAGGGAAATTACTGGAAACACCATATATTTT; j_call: TRBJ1-3; clone_size: medium-sized; d_call: .; v_call: TRBV4-2
cdr3_aa: CASSARSSYEQYF; cdr3_nt: TGCGCCAGCAGCGCACGGAGCTCCTACGAGCAGTACTTC; j_call: TRBJ2-7; clone_size: .; d_call: .; v_call: TRBV5-1
cdr3_aa: CASSTGQGAAEAFF; cdr3_nt: TGTGCCAGCAGCACGGGACAGGGGGCCGCTGAAGCTTTCTTT; j_call: TRBJ1-1; clone_size: .; d_call: TRBD1; v_call: TRBV7-9
cdr3_aa: CASSLGRYSGANVLTF; cdr3_nt: TGCGCCAGCAGCTTGGGTCGGTACTCTGGGGCCAACGTCCTGACTTTC; j_call: TRBJ2-6; clone_size: .; d_call: .; v_call: TRBV5-1
cdr3_aa: CASSPGLAGGTDTQYF; cdr3_nt: TGTGCCAGCAGCCCAGGACTAGCGGGAGGGACAGATACGCAGTATTTT; j_call: TRBJ2-3; clone_size: once; d_call: TRBD2; v_call: TRBV7-9
cdr3_aa: CASSVLAGGMDEQFF; cdr3_nt: TGTGCCAGCAGTGTATTAGCGGGGGGCATGGATGAGCAGTTCTTC; j_call: TRBJ2-1; clone_size: .; d_call: TRBD2; v_call: TRBV6-1
cdr3_aa: CASSYMMGLAGEQYF; cdr3_nt: TGTGCCAGCAGTTACATGATGGGACTAGCGGGCGAGCAGTACTTC; j_call: TRBJ2-7; clone_size: .; d_call: TRBD2; v_call: TRBV6-5
cdr3_aa: CASSQVMETGGHTEAFF; cdr3_nt: TGCGCCAGCAGCCAAGTGATGGAGACAGGGGGCCACACTGAAGCTTTCTTT; j_call: TRBJ1-1; clone_size: .; d_call: TRBD1; v_call: TRBV4-3
cdr3_aa: CASSAGGGGYTF; cdr3_nt: TGTGCCAGCAGCGCGGGGGGCGGTGGCTACACCTTC; j_call: TRBJ1-2; clone_size: .; d_call: .; v_call: TRBV9
cdr3_aa: CASSTGQGITEAFF; cdr3_nt: TGCGCCAGCAGCACGGGACAGGGAATCACTGAAGCTTTCTTT; j_call: TRBJ1-1; clone_size: .; d_call: TRBD1; v_call: TRBV5-1
cdr3_aa: CASSYERANYEQYF; cdr3_nt: TGTGCCAGCAGCTATGAGCGGGCAAACTACGAGCAGTACTTC; j_call: TRBJ2-7; clone_size: .; d_call: .; v_call: TRBV27
cdr3_aa: CASSRDRGRGDYGYTF; cdr3_nt: TGTGCCAGCTCACGGGACAGGGGGCGAGGGGACTATGGCTACACCTTC; j_call: TRBJ1-2; clone_size: .; d_call: TRBD1; v_call: TRBV18
cdr3_aa: CASSETGYFEKLFF; cdr3_nt: TGTGCCAGCAGTGAAACAGGGTATTTTGAAAAACTGTTTTTT; j_call: TRBJ1-4; clone_size: .; d_call: .; v_call: TRBV6-1
cdr3_aa: CASSPPGTGGIQYF; cdr3_nt: TGTGCCAGCTCACCCCCCGGGACAGGGGGCATTCAGTACTTC; j_call: TRBJ2-4; clone_size: once; d_call: TRBD1; v_call: TRBV18
cdr3_aa: CASSLQGGYEQFF; cdr3_nt: TGTGCCAGCAGTCTACAGGGGGGCTATGAGCAGTTCTTC; j_call: TRBJ2-1; clone_size: .; d_call: TRBD1; v_call: TRBV27
cdr3_aa: CASSQGTSQYNEQFF; cdr3_nt: TGCGCCAGCAGCCAAGGGACTAGCCAGTACAATGAGCAGTTCTTC; j_call: TRBJ2-1; clone_size: .; d_call: TRBD2; v_call: TRBV4-3
cdr3_aa: CASSPDRTDTDTQYF; cdr3_nt: TGCGCCAGCAGCCCCGACAGGACAGACACAGATACGCAGTATTTT; j_call: TRBJ2-3; clone_size: .; d_call: .; v_call: TRBV4-3
cdr3_aa: CASSPRTGAGELFF; cdr3_nt: TGTGCCAGCAGCCCCCGGACAGGGGCCGGGGAGCTGTTTTTT; j_call: TRBJ2-2; clone_size: .; d_call: TRBD1; v_call: TRBV9
cdr3_aa: CASSYGRGLQPQHF; cdr3_nt: TGTGCCAGCAGTTATGGCAGGGGGCTTCAGCCCCAGCATTTT; j_call: TRBJ1-5; clone_size: .; d_call: TRBD1; v_call: TRBV28
cdr3_aa: CASSLGGGETYEQYF; cdr3_nt: TGTGCCAGCAGCTTGGGCGGGGGCGAAACCTACGAGCAGTACTTC; j_call: TRBJ2-7; clone_size: .; d_call: .; v_call: TRBV11-3
cdr3_aa: CASSPGYNQPQHF; cdr3_nt: TGTGCCAGCAGCCCAGGGTACAATCAGCCCCAGCATTTT; j_call: TRBJ1-5; clone_size: .; d_call: .; v_call: TRBV6-5
cdr3_aa: CASSWGLPANYGYTF; cdr3_nt: TGTGCCAGCAGCTGGGGACTCCCGGCTAACTATGGCTACACCTTC; j_call: TRBJ1-2; clone_size: .; d_call: .; v_call: TRBV6-6
cdr3_aa: CASSTTSGGSYEQYF; cdr3_nt: TGTGCCAGCAGCACCACTAGCGGGGGATCCTACGAGCAGTACTTC; j_call: TRBJ2-7; clone_size: once; d_call: TRBD2; v_call: TRBV7-2
cdr3_aa: CASSQEWEPDTEAFF; cdr3_nt: TGTGCCAGCAGCCAAGAATGGGAGCCGGACACTGAAGCTTTCTTT; j_call: TRBJ1-1; clone_size: once; d_call: .; v_call: TRBV4-2
cdr3_aa: CASSFRRYTEAFF; cdr3_nt: TGTGCCAGCAGCTTCCGCCGGTACACTGAAGCTTTCTTT; j_call: TRBJ1-1; clone_size: .; d_call: .; v_call: TRBV11-2
cdr3_aa: CASSVAGGQQNEQFF; cdr3_nt: TGTGCCAGCAGTGTTGCGGGAGGGCAACAAAATGAGCAGTTCTTC; j_call: TRBJ2-1; clone_size: .; d_call: TRBD2; v_call: TRBV6-1
cdr3_aa: CASSLTVARFQETQYF; cdr3_nt: TGTGCCAGCAGCTTGACGGTAGCGAGATTCCAAGAGACCCAGTACTTC; j_call: TRBJ2-5; clone_size: .; d_call: .; v_call: TRBV5-4
cdr3_aa: CSAPTDGELFF; cdr3_nt: TGCAGTGCCCCGACAGATGGGGAGCTGTTTTTT; j_call: TRBJ2-2; clone_size: .; d_call: .; v_call: TRBV20-1
cdr3_aa: CAISYAGQGWETQYF; cdr3_nt: TGTGCCATCAGTTACGCGGGACAGGGGTGGGAGACCCAGTACTTC; j_call: TRBJ2-5; clone_size: .; d_call: TRBD1; v_call: TRBV10-3
cdr3_aa: CSAATGGSQPQHF; cdr3_nt: TGTTCAGCAGCGACAGGGGGTTCTCAGCCCCAGCATTTT; j_call: TRBJ1-5; clone_size: .; d_call: TRBD1; v_call: TRBV30
cdr3_aa: CASSVGWGVDSPLHF; cdr3_nt: TGTGCCAGCAGCGTCGGCTGGGGGGTTGACTCACCCCTCCACTTT; j_call: TRBJ1-6; clone_size: .; d_call: .; v_call: TRBV9
cdr3_aa: CASRFPIDRSERSRDNEQFF; cdr3_nt: TGTGCCAGCAGATTCCCGATCGACCGCTCAGAAAGATCCAGGGACAATGAGCAGTTCTTC; j_call: TRBJ2-1; clone_size: once; d_call: .; v_call: TRBV2
cdr3_aa: CALSIAGANTGELFF; cdr3_nt: TGTGCCCTCTCAATCGCGGGAGCGAACACCGGGGAGCTGTTTTTT; j_call: TRBJ2-2; clone_size: .; d_call: TRBD2; v_call: TRBV6-6
cdr3_aa: CASSEGQGVTYEQYF; cdr3_nt: TGTGCCAGCAGTGAGGGACAGGGGGTCACCTACGAGCAGTACTTC; j_call: TRBJ2-7; clone_size: .; d_call: TRBD1; v_call: TRBV2